This TCR beta chain was recorded in a study of OX40 agonist ivuxolimab in advanced cancers. Trimming shortened V by 2 bases and J by 2 bases, and 10 bases separated the two germline ends. In germline, CDR1 is MNHEY, CDR2 SVGAGI. The CDR3 has 14 residues. Sequencing was performed with immunoSEQ multiplex PCR; in TCRdb, only in-frame clones are kept and a portion is missing. This sample has tens of thousands of clones, with 90% to 95% found just once. The clonotype originates from an adult with an advanced solid tumor such as melanoma, head and neck, liver or kidney cancer. The chain combines TRBV6-5 with TRBJ2-7; D possibly corresponds to TRBD2 (6 bases). Material: CD4+ or CD8+ T cells sorted from blood, obtained in a trial of the OX40 agonist ivuxolimab. CDR3 residues: CASSYGSGPYEQYF. The CDR3 DNA sequence: TGTGCCAGCAGTTACGGTAGCGGACCCTACGAGCAGTACTTC.